Each of the 16 T cell receptor beta chains below was sequenced from the same sample in a study of blood T cell repertoires in COVID-19. Profiled with immunoSEQ multiplex PCR; TCRdb holds only in-frame clones, not every one. Seen here are about 110,000 clones, around 74% observed once, and the top ten hold around 8%. Input material: peripheral blood. The source of these receptors is a woman aged 55-70 years with acute or convalescent COVID-19.

This clone was counted a single time. V is TRBV7-9 and J is TRBJ1-2, with D perhaps TRBD1 (5 bases). Germline CDR1 SEHNR, CDR2 FQNEAQ (reference sequence). CDR3 length equals 15 residues. Trimming took off 5 bases at V and 4 bases at J, with 17 bases between the two ends. In DNA form, the CDR3 reads TGTGCCAGCAGCGTCGGGGGGGGGAGCCCCTATGGCTACACCTTC. It codes for CASSVGGGSPYGYTF.

The V gene is TRBV24-1, the J gene TRBJ2-2; maybe TRBD1 (5 bases). Looked up from germline, CDR1 is KGHDR and CDR2 is SFDVKD. The CDR3 runs to 13 residues. Trimming stripped 2 bases from V and 7 bases from J, with 7 bases between. CDR3 coding DNA: TGTGCCACCAGTGATTGGGGCCGCGGGGAGCTGTTTTTT. Its protein product is CATSDWGRGELFF.

The rearrangement joins TRBV28 to TRBJ1-5; no clear D gene. Germline CDR1 reads MDHEN; CDR2 reads SYDVKM. With 3 bases removed from V and 2 bases from J, the gap between germline ends came to 14 bases. The CDR3 loop spans 16 amino acids. The DNA for the CDR3 is TGTGCCAGCAGTTTTATCCCGACACCTCGCAATCAGCCCCAGCATTTT. Its translation is CASSFIPTPRNQPQHF.

In this sample, this clone turned up a few times. V gene TRBV5-1 combines with J gene TRBJ1-1; D may be TRBD1 (5 bases). V was trimmed by 4 bases and J by 5 bases, leaving 21 bases between them. The CDR3 contains 16 residues. Germline V gene data show CDR1 as SGHRS and CDR2 as YFSETQ. The CDR3 nucleotides read TGCGCCAGCAGCAAGGCGGGTTTGGGGGGTTCGACTGAAGCTTTCTTT. Protein: CASSKAGLGGSTEAFF.

The chain uses TRBV18 and TRBJ1-6; D unclear. V shed 3 bases and J shed 4 bases, with 4 bases lying between them. The CDR3 is 13 amino acids. Germline V gene data show CDR1 as KGHSH and CDR2 as LQKENI. The CDR3 reads CASSPQYNSPLHF. CDR3 in DNA: TGTGCCAGCTCACCCCAATATAATTCACCCCTCCACTTT. Full variable domain (rest looked up from reference TRBV18 and TRBJ1-6): NAGVMQNPRHLVRRRGQEARLRCSPMKGHSHVYWYRQLPEEGLKFMVYLQKENIIDESGMPKERFSAEFPKEGPSILRIQQVVRGDSAAYFCASSPQYNSPLHFGNGTRLTVT.

CDR3 nucleotide sequence: TGTGCCTGGAGTGTAGCGGGGCATACGCAGTATTTT. Its protein product is CAWSVAGHTQYF. V is TRBV30 and J is TRBJ2-3, with 7 bases lining up with TRBD2. The germline V gene has CDR1 GTSNPN and CDR2 SVGIG (reference sequence). V lost 0 bases and J lost 7; bases outside the gene matches: 1. The length of the CDR3 is 12 residues.

This chain links TRBV9 with TRBJ2-5; D possibly corresponds to TRBD2 (7 bases). The germline V gene has CDR1 SGDLS and CDR2 YYNGEE. Trimming took off 0 bases at V and 1 base at J, with 10 bases between the two ends. The CDR3 is 15 amino acids. The CDR3 is CASSVGAGAQETQYF. The CDR3, as DNA: TGTGCCAGCAGCGTAGGCGCGGGGGCCCAAGAGACCCAGTACTTC. The full variable domain, in which reference TRBV9 and TRBJ2-5 provide the parts outside the CDR3, is DSGVTQTPKHLITATGQRVTLRCSPRSGDLSVYWYQQSLDQGLQFLIQYYNGEERAKGNILERFSAQQFPDLHSELNLSSLELGDSALYFCASSVGAGAQETQYFGPGTRLLVL.

In the case of this clone: Given a much more abundant clone one base away, this may be a read error. The rearrangement uses TRBV7-8 and TRBJ1-1, with a possible D match to TRBD1 (5 bases). The CDR3 runs 13 residues. V lost 2 bases to trimming and J lost 1 base, with 5 bases between them. The germline V gene encodes CDR1 SGHVS and CDR2 FQNEAQ. The CDR3 protein is CASSLRGNTEAFF. The DNA for the CDR3 is TGTGCCAGCAGCTTAAGGGGGAACACTGAAGCTTTCTTT. Complete variable domain (other parts from reference TRBV7-8 and TRBJ1-1): GAGVSQSPRYKVAKRGQDVALRCDPISGHVSLFWYQQALGQGPEFLTYFQNEAQLDKSGLPSDRFFAERPEGSVSTLKIQRTQQEDSAVYLCASSLRGNTEAFFGQGTRLTVV.

The V gene is TRBV5-1, the J gene TRBJ2-2, with 8 bases fitting TRBD1. The CDR3 totals 14 residues. From germline, CDR1 is SGHRS and CDR2 YFSETQ. V trimming: 6 bases; J trimming: 4 bases; junction bases outside the gene matches: 5. The CDR3 bases are TGCGCCAGCAAGGACCAGGGGGCCACCGGGGAGCTGTTTTTT. Its protein product is CASKDQGATGELFF.

The V call is TRBV3-1 (or the pseudogene TRBV3-2), the J call TRBJ2-3, with D possibly TRBD1 on 6 matching bases. V lost 5 bases and J lost 2, with 14 bases in between. This CDR3 has 15 residues. From germline, CDR1 is LGHDT and CDR2 YNNKEL (reference sequence). The CDR3 loop reads CASSAGQGFTDTQYF. In nucleotides, the CDR3 is TGTGCCAGCAGCGCCGGCCAGGGGTTCACAGATACGCAGTATTTT.

This sequence joins TRBV19 and TRBJ2-5; 11 positions match TRBD2. The CDR3 loop spans 14 amino acids. Germline values: CDR1 LNHDA, CDR2 SQIVND (reference sequence). J gave up 0 bases and V 10 bases, and 4 bases lay outside the gene matches. CDR3: CATASGGHQETQYF. The CDR3 coding sequence is TGTGCCACCGCTAGCGGGGGGCACCAAGAGACCCAGTACTTC.

The V gene is TRBV6-1, the J gene TRBJ1-1, with D possibly being TRBD1 (5 bases). Trimming took off 2 bases at V and 5 bases at J, with 12 bases between the two ends. CDR3 length equals 14 residues. Looked up from germline, CDR1 is MNHNS and CDR2 is SASEGT. The CDR3 sequence is CASSETPGRTEAFF. The CDR3 nucleotides read TGTGCCAGCAGTGAAACTCCAGGGAGGACTGAAGCTTTCTTT.

This clone was observed a handful of times. The chain uses TRBV6-1 and TRBJ1-1; D is ambiguous. In germline, CDR1 is MNHNS, CDR2 SASEGT. V lost 2 bases to trimming and J lost 3 bases, with 10 bases between them. The CDR3 sequence is 14 residues long. CDR3 sequence: CASSETNRDTEAFF. The DNA of the CDR3 is TGTGCCAGCAGTGAAACTAACCGGGACACTGAAGCTTTCTTT.

This chain links TRBV5-4 with TRBJ2-7; 7 nucleotides match TRBD1. The CDR3 runs 15 residues. Losses at the gene ends were 1 base for V and 0 bases for J; bases not matched to a gene: 4. The germline V gene has CDR1 SGHNT and CDR2 YYREEE (reference sequence). Written as DNA, the CDR3 is TGTGCCAGCAGCTTGTGGGACAGTCCCTCCTACGAGCAGTACTTC. It translates to CASSLWDSPSYEQYF. The complete variable domain, with remaining parts taken from reference TRBV5-4 and TRBJ2-7, reads ETGVTQSPTHLIKTRGQQVTLRCSSQSGHNTVSWYQQALGQGPQFIFQYYREEENGRGNFPPRFSGLQFPNYSSELNVNALELDDSALYLCASSLWDSPSYEQYFGPGTRLTVT.

The V gene is TRBV30, the J gene TRBJ1-3; TRBD1 matches 8 bases. Germline CDR1 reads GTSNPN; CDR2 reads SVGIG (reference sequence). The CDR3 length is 16 residues. V shed 2 bases and J 0 bases; nucleotides not matched to a gene: 6. CDR3 amino acids: CAWSRTGTFSGNTIYF. CDR3 DNA sequence: TGTGCCTGGAGTCGGACAGGGACCTTCTCTGGAAACACCATATATTTT.

The CDR3 coding sequence is TGTGCCAGCACAAGACAGGAGAGCTATGGCTACACCTTC. This encodes CASTRQESYGYTF. The chain recombines TRBV2 with TRBJ1-2; perhaps TRBD1 as D (6 bases). Trimming took off 7 bases at V and 4 bases at J, with 13 bases between the two ends. The CDR3 is 13 residues long. Germline CDR1 is SNHLY and CDR2 is FYNNEI.